This T cell receptor (beta chain) originates from a study of cytomegalovirus exposure and HLA in healthy donors. PCR primers comprised 60 Vbeta and 13 Jbeta primers. Clones were sequenced by immunoSEQ multiplex PCR, and TCRdb holds only the in-frame ones, with some missing. The sample has about 150,000 clones, under 85% seen once; the top ten hold around 5%. The germline V gene has CDR1 SNHLY and CDR2 FYNNEI. CDR3 length: 14 residues. V was shortened by 6 bases and J by 6 bases, with 15 bases between the two germline ends. For this clone: The antigen is undetermined.

Study-level findings and limits: TRBV6-2, TRBV6-3 and other indistinguishable V segments were excluded. A later analysis linked 15,000 to 20,000 TCR beta sequences to HLA alleles at 0.05 false discovery rate. TCR beta sequences reportedly predicted most subjects' HLA-A and HLA-B alleles accurately. The authors later found TCR association rates varying by HLA locus, with DRB1 most and HLA-C fewest.

The TCR was taken from a woman aged 18 to 35 in good health and CMV-seropositive. The sequencing input was PBMCs. V and J are TRBV2 and TRBJ1-5; D not certain. The CDR3, as DNA: TGTGCCAGCAGGAGAGGGCCGGAGGGTCAGCCCCAGCATTTT. As protein: CASRRGPEGQPQHF.